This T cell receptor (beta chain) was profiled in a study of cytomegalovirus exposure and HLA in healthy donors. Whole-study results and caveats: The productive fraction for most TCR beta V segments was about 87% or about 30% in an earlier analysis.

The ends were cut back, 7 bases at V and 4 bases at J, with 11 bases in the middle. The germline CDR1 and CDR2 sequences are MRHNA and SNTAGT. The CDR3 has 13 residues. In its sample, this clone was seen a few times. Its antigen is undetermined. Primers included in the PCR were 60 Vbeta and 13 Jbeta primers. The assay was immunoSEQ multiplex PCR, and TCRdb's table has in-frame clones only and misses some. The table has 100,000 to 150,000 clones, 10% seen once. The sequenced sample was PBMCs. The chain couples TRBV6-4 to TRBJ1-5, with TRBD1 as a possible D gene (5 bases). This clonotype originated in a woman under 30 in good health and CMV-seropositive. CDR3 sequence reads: CASTDRLNQPQHF. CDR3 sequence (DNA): TGTGCCAGCACCGACAGACTGAATCAGCCCCAGCATTTT.